This is a list of T cell receptor beta chains from one sample in a study of read filtering for tumor transcriptome and immune sequencing. TCRdb analysed the reads with MiXCR anew, one entry per CDR3 protein. The sample comprises about 47,000 distinct CDR3 sequences, over 9.5% of which are singletons, and just over 14% rests with the top ten. The sequencing input was a population of CD138-negative cells sorted from bone marrow. These receptors were obtained from a donor aged 40 or older with multiple myeloma. Both conserved end residues are part of each CDR3. D genes are given only for firm matches.

V: TRBV24-1
D: TRBD2
J: TRBJ2-1
length: 15
CDR3: CATSGAGGPIDEQFF

V: TRBV11-3
D: NA
J: TRBJ2-7
length: 15
CDR3: CASSLVSDGILEQYF

V: TRBV14
D: NA
J: TRBJ2-3
length: 13
CDR3: CASSQELASTQYF

V: TRBV7-2
D: NA
J: TRBJ2-1
length: 15
CDR3: CASSPDGPGDNEQFF

V: TRBV7-8
D: TRBD1
J: TRBJ2-6
length: 18
CDR3: CASSLLGTGASGANVLTF

V: TRBV6-1
D: NA
J: TRBJ2-3
length: 15
CDR3: CASILGRGRTDTQYF

V: TRBV29-1
D: NA
J: TRBJ2-1
length: 12
CDR3: CSVELALAEQFF

V: TRBV10-3
D: NA
J: TRBJ1-4
length: 13
CDR3: CAIRGGPNEKLFF

V: TRBV29-1
D: NA
J: TRBJ2-5
length: 10
CDR3: CSVGRETQYF

V: TRBV4-3
D: TRBD1
J: TRBJ2-7
length: 15
CDR3: CASSQAGTGGYEQYF

V: TRBV6-5
D: NA
J: TRBJ2-3
length: 14
CDR3: CASSTQTSQDTQYF

V: TRBV28
D: NA
J: TRBJ2-1
length: 15
CDR3: CASSLWKIGGNEQFF

V: TRBV19
D: TRBD1
J: TRBJ2-1
length: 16
CDR3: CASRDPGTGSRDEQFF

V: TRBV5-5
D: NA
J: TRBJ1-5
length: 13
CDR3: CASSLIVNQPQHF

V: TRBV5-1
D: TRBD1
J: TRBJ2-1
length: 14
CDR3: CASSLGQGASEQFF

V: TRBV4-1
D: TRBD2
J: TRBJ2-1
length: 16
CDR3: CTSSQGDSGRYNEQFF

V: TRBV5-1
D: TRBD1
J: TRBJ2-7
length: 14
CDR3: CASSLPGQRGEQYF

V: TRBV6-1
D: TRBD1
J: TRBJ2-5
length: 14
CDR3: CASSAGTAQETQYF

V: TRBV2
D: TRBD1
J: TRBJ1-5
length: 15
CDR3: CASSPDRFKNQPQHF

V: TRBV7-2
D: NA
J: TRBJ2-1
length: 12
CDR3: CASSLAYNEQFF

V: TRBV5-1
D: NA
J: TRBJ2-5
length: 11
CDR3: CASTTSDTQYF

V: TRBV12-3/TRBV12-4
D: NA
J: TRBJ1-2
length: 12
CDR3: CASSLGLGGYTF

V: TRBV20-1
D: TRBD2
J: TRBJ2-7
length: 14
CDR3: CSARKRGFSYEQYF

V: TRBV28
D: NA
J: TRBJ1-5
length: 12
CDR3: CASSPTGRAQHF

V: TRBV29-1
D: NA
J: TRBJ1-1
length: 13
CDR3: CSVIQDTRAEAFF

V: TRBV5-1
D: NA
J: TRBJ2-2
length: 16
CDR3: CASSPQVGSYTGELFF

V: TRBV7-3
D: TRBD1
J: TRBJ2-6
length: 17
CDR3: CASSAPGTGVGANVLTF

V: TRBV19
D: TRBD2
J: TRBJ2-1
length: 15
CDR3: CATLRTSGGITEQFF

V: TRBV7-8
D: NA
J: TRBJ2-2
length: 12
CDR3: CASSLEWRELFF

V: TRBV28
D: TRBD1
J: TRBJ1-5
length: 16
CDR3: CASSLRTGGWNQPQHF

V: TRBV5-8
D: NA
J: TRBJ2-1
length: 15
CDR3: CASSFGPSSYNEQFF

V: TRBV10-2
D: NA
J: TRBJ2-1
length: 12
CDR3: CASSDAQGEQFF

V: TRBV12-3/TRBV12-4
D: NA
J: TRBJ2-7
length: 14
CDR3: CASREGDRGYEQYF